This T cell receptor beta chain emerged from a study of T cells in tumors after PD-1 blockade. About the research overall: No patient had prior checkpoint blockade, systemic immunosuppression, or radiotherapy within 4 weeks. Each patient got pembrolizumab 200 mg every 3 weeks or cemiplimab 350 mg every 2 weeks. A subset received ongoing vismodegib 150 mg daily alongside anti-PD-1 therapy.

Tumor or blood genomic DNA was sequenced, with inputs of 616 ng to 6,004 ng. Trimming shortened V by 6 bases and J by 2 bases, and 5 bases separated the two germline ends. The CDR3 is 11 residues long. Germline V gene lookup returns CDR1 MDHEN and CDR2 SYDVKM. Repertoires were generated with immunoSEQ multiplex PCR, while TCRdb's copy carries only in-frame clones and drops some. The sample lists more than 40,000 clones, more than 65% occurring once. The input for sequencing was PBMCs, taken before anti-PD-1 treatment. The chain links TRBV28 to TRBJ2-7, with no clear D. The source of this sequence is a human donor with basal cell carcinoma. This chain's CDR3 is CASRSTYEQYF. The CDR3 nucleotides are TGTGCCAGCAGGTCGACCTACGAGCAGTACTTC.